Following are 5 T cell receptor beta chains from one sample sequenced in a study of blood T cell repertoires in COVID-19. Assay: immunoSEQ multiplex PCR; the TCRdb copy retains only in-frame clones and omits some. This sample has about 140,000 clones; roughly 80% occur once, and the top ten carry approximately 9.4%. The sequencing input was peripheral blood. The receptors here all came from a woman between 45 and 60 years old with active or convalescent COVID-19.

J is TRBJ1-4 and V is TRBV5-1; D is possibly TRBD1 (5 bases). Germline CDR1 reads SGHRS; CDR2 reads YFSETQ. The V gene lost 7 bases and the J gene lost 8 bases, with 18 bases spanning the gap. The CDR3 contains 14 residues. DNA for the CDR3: TGCGCCAGCGCCCCCACAGGTGGCAGAGAAAAACTGTTTTTT. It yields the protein CASAPTGGREKLFF.

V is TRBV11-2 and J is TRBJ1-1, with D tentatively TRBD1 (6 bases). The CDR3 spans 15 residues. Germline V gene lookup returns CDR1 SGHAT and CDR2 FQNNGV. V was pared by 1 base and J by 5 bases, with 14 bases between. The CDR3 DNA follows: TGTGCCAGCAGCTTAGCAGGGGTGTCTAGTACTGAAGCTTTCTTT. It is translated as CASSLAGVSSTEAFF.

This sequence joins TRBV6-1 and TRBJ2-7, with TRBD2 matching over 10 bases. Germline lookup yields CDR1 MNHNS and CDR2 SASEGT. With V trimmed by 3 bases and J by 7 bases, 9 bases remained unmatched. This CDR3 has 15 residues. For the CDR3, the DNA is TGTGCCAGCAGTGATGGAGCGGGGGGGAATAGGGAGCAGTACTTC. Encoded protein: CASSDGAGGNREQYF.

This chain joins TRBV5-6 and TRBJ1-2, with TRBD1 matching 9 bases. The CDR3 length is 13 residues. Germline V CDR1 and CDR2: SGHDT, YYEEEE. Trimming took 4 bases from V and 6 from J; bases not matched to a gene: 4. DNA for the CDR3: TGTGCCAGCAGCCTGACAGGGGGACATGGCTACACCTTC. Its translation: CASSLTGGHGYTF.

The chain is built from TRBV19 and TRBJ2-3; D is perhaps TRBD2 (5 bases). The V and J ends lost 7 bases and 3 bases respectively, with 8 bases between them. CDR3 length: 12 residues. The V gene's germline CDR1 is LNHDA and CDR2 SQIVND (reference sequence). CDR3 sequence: CASKTGTDTQYF. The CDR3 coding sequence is TGTGCCAGTAAGACGGGAACAGATACGCAGTATTTT.